This record concerns one TCR beta chain sequence. A few counts support this clonotype. Its recognized antigen is unknown. Within one base of it there is no much larger clone, and no base qualities were kept. The sample originates from a study of T-cell memory formation after mild COVID-19 (dated by TCRdb to the early 2020s). With regard to the full study: TCR sequence clusters from the two donors were found to be largely donor specific. Two young, previously healthy adult volunteers, one female and one male, were included in the cohort. T-cell clones expanding and contracting after mild COVID-19 in two donors were tracked by longitudinal TCRalpha and TCRbeta repertoire sequencing.

Sequencing instrument: Illumina NovaSeq 6000. Using 5'RACE with constant-segment primers, TCRalpha and TCRbeta cDNA libraries were constructed, with sample barcodes and unique molecular identifiers added in the process. Trizol reagent was used to extract RNA from every sample. The libraries were amplified in two PCR steps, and the second step added a second sample barcode and Illumina TruSeq adapters. Libraries were sequenced on an Illumina NovaSeq with 2 x 150 bp paired-end reads. From the authors' description of their analysis: With migec v1.2.7, reads were demultiplexed and then collapsed into UMI-guided consensus sequences. Using mixcr v2.1.11, UMI consensuses were aligned to TRA and TRB V and J templates and then assembled into clonotypes. Clonotypes were classified as expanded or contracted when called significant by both edgeR and NoisET, with noise models trained on biological replicates. For edgeR calls, the thresholds were a false discovery rate-adjusted p below 0.01 and a log2 fold-change of 1. As an exploratory analysis of dynamics, max-normalized trajectories of the 1000 most abundant clonotypes were examined with PCA combined with hierarchical clustering. Each responding clone was given a CD4 or CD8 phenotype based on the CD4+ and CD8+ repertoires, which had been sequenced separately. TCRdb handled the public reads itself, with Q25 trimming in fastp and clone calling in MiXCR, and kept productive beta chains. For every CDR3 protein sequence, its rows merge into one entry that carries the most common genes and DNA. It is TCRdb's table, rather than the study itself, that gives the V and J calls and clone size. The sample table holds around 530,000 distinct CDR3 sequences, of which about 20% were seen once. The ten largest clones capture roughly 9.1% of the sample.

Findings and caveats that apply to the study as a whole: SARS-CoV-2 specificity was not confirmed for the second-wave clones peaking on day 37. Only two mild cases were covered in the study, and larger cohorts including severe cases with pre-infection samples were considered necessary. Some responding clones were detected in pre-infection memory, which suggested that pre-existing cross-reactive memory T cells had joined the SARS-CoV-2 response. Contracting CD4+ clones were found mainly in CM and EM memory subsets, while CD8+ clones were enriched in EMRA. From day 15 to 85, contracting clones showed balanced CD4/CD8 phenotypes, whereas a second wave of clones that expanded from day 15 to 37 leaned towards CD4+.

Ficoll-Paque density gradient centrifugation was used to isolate PBMCs. Deletion took 1 base off V and 2 bases off J, with a span of 9 bases between the germline ends. The CDR3 sequence holds 14 residues, the cysteine and phenylalanine included. The retained sequence is limited to the CDR3, 42 bases, with the frame set at the first base. For CDR1 and CDR2, the germline V gene (reference sequence) lists LNHNV and YYDKDF. The specimen sequenced was PBMCs or a T cell subset sorted from them (not recorded which). The sequence links TRBV15 to TRBJ2-7, with the identity of the D gene unclear. The TCR sequence derives from an adult woman who had mild COVID-19 (a few samples of this study predate the infection). The sample titles of this study are shuffled in the database, so cell type and time point are left out; the donor was told from shared clones. The CDR3 corresponds to CATSRGMGPYEQYF. The DNA sequence is TGTGCCACCAGCAGAGGGATGGGTCCCTACGAGCAGTACTTC.